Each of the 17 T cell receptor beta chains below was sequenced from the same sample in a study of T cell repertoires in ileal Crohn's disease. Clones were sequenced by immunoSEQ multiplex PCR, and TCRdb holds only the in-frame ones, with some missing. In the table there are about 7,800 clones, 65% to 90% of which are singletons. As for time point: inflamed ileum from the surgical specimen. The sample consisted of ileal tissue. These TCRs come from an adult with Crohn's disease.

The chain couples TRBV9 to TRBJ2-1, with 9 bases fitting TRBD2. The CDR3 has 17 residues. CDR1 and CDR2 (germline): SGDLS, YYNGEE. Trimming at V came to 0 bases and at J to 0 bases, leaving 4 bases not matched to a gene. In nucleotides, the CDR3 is TGTGCCAGCAGCGTAGCCCTAGCGGGACGCTCCTACAATGAGCAGTTCTTC. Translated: CASSVALAGRSYNEQFF.

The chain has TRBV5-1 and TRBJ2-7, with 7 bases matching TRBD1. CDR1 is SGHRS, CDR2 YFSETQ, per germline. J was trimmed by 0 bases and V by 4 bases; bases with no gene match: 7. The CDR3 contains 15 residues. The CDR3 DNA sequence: TGCGCCAGCAGCGAGGGACAGCCGAACTCCTACGAGCAGTACTTC. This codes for CASSEGQPNSYEQYF.

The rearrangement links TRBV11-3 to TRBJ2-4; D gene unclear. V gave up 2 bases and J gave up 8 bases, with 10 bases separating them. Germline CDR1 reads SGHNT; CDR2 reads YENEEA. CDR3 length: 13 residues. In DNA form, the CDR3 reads TGTGCCAGCAGCTTACAGCCTGGGGACATTCAGTACTTC. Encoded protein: CASSLQPGDIQYF.

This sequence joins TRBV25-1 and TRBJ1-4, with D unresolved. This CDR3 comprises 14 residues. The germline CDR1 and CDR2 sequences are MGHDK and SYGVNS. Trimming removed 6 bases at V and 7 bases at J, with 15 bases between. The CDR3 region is CASSHTAKGEKLFF. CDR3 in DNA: TGTGCCAGCAGCCATACAGCTAAAGGTGAAAAACTGTTTTTT.

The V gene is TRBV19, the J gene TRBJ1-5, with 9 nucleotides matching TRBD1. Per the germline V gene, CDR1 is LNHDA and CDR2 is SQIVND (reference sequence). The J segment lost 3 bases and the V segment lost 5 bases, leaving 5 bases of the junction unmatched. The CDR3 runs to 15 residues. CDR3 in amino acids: CASSRRTGANQPQHF. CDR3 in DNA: TGTGCCAGTAGTCGGAGGACAGGGGCCAATCAGCCCCAGCATTTT.

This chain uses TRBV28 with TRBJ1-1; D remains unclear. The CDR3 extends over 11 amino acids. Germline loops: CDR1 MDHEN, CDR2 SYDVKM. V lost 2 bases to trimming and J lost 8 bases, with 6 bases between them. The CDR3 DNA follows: TGTGCCAGCAGTTTAAGCAGGGAAGCTTTCTTT. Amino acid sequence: CASSLSREAFF.

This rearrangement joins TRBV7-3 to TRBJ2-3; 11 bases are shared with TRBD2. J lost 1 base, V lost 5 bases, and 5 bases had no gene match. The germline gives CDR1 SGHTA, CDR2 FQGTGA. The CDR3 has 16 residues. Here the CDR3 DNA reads TGTGCCAGCAGCCCGATAGCGGGAGGGCGCACAGATACGCAGTATTTT. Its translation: CASSPIAGGRTDTQYF.

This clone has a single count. CDR3 bases: TGTGCCAGCAGTTCGGGACAGTCGAACACTGAAGCTTTCTTT. Its translation is CASSSGQSNTEAFF. V is TRBV28 and J is TRBJ1-1, with 7 bases aligning to TRBD1. This CDR3 has 14 residues. Germline V gene data show CDR1 as MDHEN and CDR2 as SYDVKM. The V segment lost 4 bases and the J segment 1 base; nucleotides outside the gene matches: 3.

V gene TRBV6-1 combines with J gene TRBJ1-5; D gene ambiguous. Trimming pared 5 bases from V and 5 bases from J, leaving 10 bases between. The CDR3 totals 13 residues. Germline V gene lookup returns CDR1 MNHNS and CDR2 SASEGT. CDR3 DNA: TGTGCCAGCAGTTCCGGACGGTATCAGCCCCAGCATTTT. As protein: CASSSGRYQPQHF.

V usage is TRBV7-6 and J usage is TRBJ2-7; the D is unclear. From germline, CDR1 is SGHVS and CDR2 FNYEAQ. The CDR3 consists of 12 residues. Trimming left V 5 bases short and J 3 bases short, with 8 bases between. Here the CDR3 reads CASSDDVYEQYF. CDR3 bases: TGTGCCAGCAGCGATGATGTCTACGAGCAGTACTTC.

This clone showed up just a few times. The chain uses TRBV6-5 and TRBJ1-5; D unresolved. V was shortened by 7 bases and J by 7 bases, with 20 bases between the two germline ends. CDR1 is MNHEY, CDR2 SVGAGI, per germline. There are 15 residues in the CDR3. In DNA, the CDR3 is TGTGCCAGCACCCCATTGAGTAACCTGGCACAGCCCCAGCATTTT. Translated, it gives CASTPLSNLAQPQHF.

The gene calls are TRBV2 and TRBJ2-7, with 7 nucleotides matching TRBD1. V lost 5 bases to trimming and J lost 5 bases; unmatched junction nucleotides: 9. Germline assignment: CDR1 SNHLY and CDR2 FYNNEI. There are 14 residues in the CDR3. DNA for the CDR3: TGTGCCAGCAGTACAGGGGACAGCTTCCACGAGCAGTACTTC. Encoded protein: CASSTGDSFHEQYF.

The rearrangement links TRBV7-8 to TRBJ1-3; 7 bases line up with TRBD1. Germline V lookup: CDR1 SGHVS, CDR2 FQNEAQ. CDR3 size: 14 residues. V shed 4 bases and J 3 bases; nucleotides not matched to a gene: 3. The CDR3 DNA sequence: TGTGCCAGCAGCTCAGGGGGGAGTGGAAACACCATATATTTT. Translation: CASSSGGSGNTIYF. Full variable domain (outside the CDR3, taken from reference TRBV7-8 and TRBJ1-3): GAGVSQSPRYKVAKRGQDVALRCDPISGHVSLFWYQQALGQGPEFLTYFQNEAQLDKSGLPSDRFFAERPEGSVSTLKIQRTQQEDSAVYLCASSSGGSGNTIYFGEGSWLTVV.

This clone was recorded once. In DNA form, the CDR3 reads TGTGCCAGCAGTGAGCGATGGGTTGCGGGGGCGGAGGGACGCGAGCAGTACTTC. It translates to CASSERWVAGAEGREQYF. The V call is TRBV25-1, the J call TRBJ2-7; D is perhaps TRBD2 (7 bases). This CDR3 has 18 amino acids. The germline V gene has CDR1 MGHDK and CDR2 SYGVNS. V was cut by 3 bases and J by 6 bases, with 27 bases left in between.

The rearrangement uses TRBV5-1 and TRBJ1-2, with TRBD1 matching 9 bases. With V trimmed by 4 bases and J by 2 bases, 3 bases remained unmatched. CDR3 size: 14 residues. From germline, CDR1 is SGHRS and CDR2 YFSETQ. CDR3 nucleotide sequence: TGCGCCAGCAGCCAGGACAGGGGAAACTATGGCTACACCTTC. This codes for CASSQDRGNYGYTF.

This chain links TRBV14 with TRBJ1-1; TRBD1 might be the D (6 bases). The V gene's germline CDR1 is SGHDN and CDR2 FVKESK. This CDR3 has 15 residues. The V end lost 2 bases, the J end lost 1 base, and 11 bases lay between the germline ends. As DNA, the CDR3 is TGTGCCAGCAGCCAAATGGACAGAAAGAACACTGAAGCTTTCTTT. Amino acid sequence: CASSQMDRKNTEAFF. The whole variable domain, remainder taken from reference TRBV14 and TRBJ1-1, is EAGVTQFPSHSVIEKGQTVTLRCDPISGHDNLYWYRRVMGKEIKFLLHFVKESKQDESGMPNNRFLAERTGGTYSTLKVQPAELEDSGVYFCASSQMDRKNTEAFFGQGTRLTVV.

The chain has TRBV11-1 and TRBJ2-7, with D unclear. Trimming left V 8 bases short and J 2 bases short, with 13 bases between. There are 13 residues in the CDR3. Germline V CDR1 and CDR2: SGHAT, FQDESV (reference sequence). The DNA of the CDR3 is TGTGCCAGCGGAGTAGGGTTCACCTACGAGCAGTACTTC. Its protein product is CASGVGFTYEQYF.